These T cell receptor beta chains were read from a single sample in a study of blood T cell repertoires in COVID-19. The table came from immunoSEQ multiplex PCR; TCRdb's copy has only in-frame clones and leaves some out. The sample has 200,000 to 250,000 clones; 87% are singletons. Sample: PBMCs or T cells enriched from blood (not recorded which). The receptors come from a young man who had recovered from COVID-19. Both conserved end residues are part of each CDR3. Each record gives: V gene, J gene, CDR3 protein.

TRBV5-1	TRBJ1-1	CASSLRDTEAFF
TRBV10-1	TRBJ1-1	CASSDGGTANTEAFF
TRBV9	TRBJ1-6	CASSVEQGPPLHF
TRBV18	TRBJ2-2	CASSPYDGGNTGELFF
TRBV6-5	TRBJ2-1	CASSRDDPGVYEQFF
TRBV6-2/TRBV6-3	TRBJ2-7	CASSRLAGAYEQYF
TRBV6-5	TRBJ1-1	CASSYTQTGNTEAFF
TRBV11-2	TRBJ1-2	CASSSGQGAGGYTF
TRBV6-5	TRBJ1-2	CASSYAGYGYTF
TRBV6-4	TRBJ1-1	CASAAGSGTLGTEAFF
TRBV4-2	TRBJ2-3	CASSQAAGGSTDTQYF
TRBV4-1	TRBJ1-4	CASSQRLGGNEKLFF